Included here is one TCR beta chain sequence, with context. V lost 2 bases, J lost 6 bases, and 9 bases lay in between. Germline V gene sequence: CDR1 KGHDR, CDR2 SFDVKD. This CDR3 has 13 residues. This record comes from a study of blood T cell repertoires in COVID-19. Measured with immunoSEQ multiplex PCR; TCRdb has only the in-frame clones, and not every one. Among fewer than 110,000 clones listed, roughly nine tenths were seen once. The chain joins TRBV24-1 to TRBJ1-2, with a weak D call TRBD1 (5 bases). The TCR sequence derives from a man aged 40-49 years with active or convalescent COVID-19. Sequenced input: peripheral blood. The CDR3 DNA follows: TGTGCCACCAGTGATTGGGGCAGGGATGGCTACACCTTC. Amino acid sequence: CATSDWGRDGYTF.